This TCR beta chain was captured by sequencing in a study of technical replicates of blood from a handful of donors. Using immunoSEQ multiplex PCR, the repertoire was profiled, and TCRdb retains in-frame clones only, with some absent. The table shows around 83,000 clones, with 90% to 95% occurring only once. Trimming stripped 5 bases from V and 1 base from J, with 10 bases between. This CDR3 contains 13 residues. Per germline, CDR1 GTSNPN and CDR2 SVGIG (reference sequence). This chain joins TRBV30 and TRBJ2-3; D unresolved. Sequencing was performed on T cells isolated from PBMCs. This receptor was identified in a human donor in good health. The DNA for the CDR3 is TGTGCCTGGGCTAGAATAGGCACAGATACGCAGTATTTT. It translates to CAWARIGTDTQYF.